Listed here is a single TCR beta chain. The sample comes from a study of Tregs in tolerant kidney transplant recipients. Study background: Recipients received nonmyeloablative bone marrow transplants from related graft donors, with transient mixed chimerism.

This CDR3 spans 12 amino acids. The ends were cut back, 5 bases at V and 3 bases at J, with 10 bases in the middle. Germline CDR1 is SQVTM and CDR2 is ANQGSEA. Produced via immunoSEQ multiplex PCR; TCRdb's table is partial and in-frame only. The sample includes 90,000 to 130,000 clones, roughly 89% of them seen just once. Here the sequenced sample was CD4+ T cells from blood, taken before the transplant. This chain joins TRBV29-1 and TRBJ1-1; no clear D. The clonotype originates from a human donor who received a combined kidney and bone marrow transplant. The CDR3 protein is CSVRNMDTEAFF. The DNA for the CDR3 is TGCAGCGTTCGTAACATGGACACTGAAGCTTTCTTT. The whole variable domain, filled in from reference TRBV29-1 and TRBJ1-1, reads SAVISQKPSRDICQRGTSLTIQCQVDSQVTMMFWYRQQPGQSLTLIATANQGSEATYESGFVIDKFPISRPNLTFSTLTVSNMSPEDSSIYLCSVRNMDTEAFFGQGTRLTVV.